A selection of T cell receptor beta chains follows, all from one sample in a study of blood T cells in healthy people across ages. MiXCR was run by TCRdb on the 5' RACE reads, yielding one entry per CDR3 protein. The sample consists of about 680,000 distinct CDR3 sequences, 49% of them appearing once. Sequencing was carried out using blood. The receptor source for this set is a woman in her sixties in good health. Each CDR3 is given with its conserved first and last residue. The order of the fields is D gene, clone size, V gene, J gene, CDR3 length, CDR3 protein, CDR3 DNA. D genes are given only for firm matches. Part of the rows lack a size; the others show once, few, many or a class for expanded clones.

D gene: .; clone size: once; V gene: TRBV7-3; J gene: TRBJ2-1; CDR3 length: 15; CDR3 protein: CASSLESRPYNEQFF; CDR3 DNA: TGTGCCAGCAGCTTAGAATCCCGACCTTACAATGAGCAGTTCTTC
D gene: .; clone size: .; V gene: TRBV28; J gene: TRBJ1-1; CDR3 length: 17; CDR3 protein: CASSSLQGAVVNTEAFF; CDR3 DNA: TGTGCCAGCAGTTCACTACAGGGTGCGGTCGTGAACACTGAAGCTTTCTTT
D gene: TRBD1; clone size: .; V gene: TRBV5-1; J gene: TRBJ1-2; CDR3 length: 13; CDR3 protein: CASKPGQRDGYTF; CDR3 DNA: TGCGCCAGCAAACCGGGACAGAGAGATGGCTACACCTTC
D gene: .; clone size: few; V gene: TRBV5-1; J gene: TRBJ2-7; CDR3 length: 14; CDR3 protein: CASSPSQTGYEQYF; CDR3 DNA: TGCGCCAGCAGCCCAAGCCAAACAGGGTACGAGCAGTACTTC
D gene: .; clone size: .; V gene: TRBV6-5; J gene: TRBJ2-2; CDR3 length: 11; CDR3 protein: CASPREGRLFF; CDR3 DNA: TGTGCCAGCCCCCGAGAGGGCAGGCTGTTTTTT
D gene: .; clone size: few; V gene: TRBV28; J gene: TRBJ2-7; CDR3 length: 19; CDR3 protein: CASSSPQGTRKVAGYEQYF; CDR3 DNA: TGTGCCAGCAGTTCACCCCAGGGGACAAGGAAGGTCGCTGGGTACGAGCAGTACTTC
D gene: TRBD2; clone size: .; V gene: TRBV12-3/TRBV12-4; J gene: TRBJ2-7; CDR3 length: 15; CDR3 protein: CASRNGLAEAYEQYF; CDR3 DNA: TGTGCCAGCAGAAATGGACTAGCGGAAGCCTACGAGCAGTACTTC
D gene: TRBD2; clone size: .; V gene: TRBV9; J gene: TRBJ2-1; CDR3 length: 15; CDR3 protein: CASNAPGGVWNEQFF; CDR3 DNA: TGTGCCAGCAACGCCCCGGGAGGGGTGTGGAATGAGCAGTTCTTC
D gene: .; clone size: .; V gene: TRBV20-1; J gene: TRBJ1-2; CDR3 length: 12; CDR3 protein: CSASRYNYGYTF; CDR3 DNA: TGCAGTGCTAGTCGGTATAACTATGGCTACACCTTC
D gene: .; clone size: .; V gene: TRBV6-4; J gene: TRBJ2-3; CDR3 length: 14; CDR3 protein: CASSPSGETDTQYF; CDR3 DNA: TGTGCCAGCAGTCCCTCCGGGGAGACAGATACGCAGTATTTT
D gene: TRBD1; clone size: .; V gene: TRBV20-1; J gene: TRBJ1-4; CDR3 length: 13; CDR3 protein: CSAGQAQGEKLFF; CDR3 DNA: TGCAGTGCTGGACAGGCACAAGGGGAAAAACTGTTTTTT
D gene: TRBD2; clone size: .; V gene: TRBV2; J gene: TRBJ2-7; CDR3 length: 15; CDR3 protein: CASSGTSGRAYEQYF; CDR3 DNA: TGTGCCAGCAGTGGAACTAGCGGGAGGGCCTACGAGCAGTACTTC
D gene: .; clone size: .; V gene: TRBV28; J gene: TRBJ2-1; CDR3 length: 15; CDR3 protein: CASSLNSYSYNEQFF; CDR3 DNA: TGTGCCAGCAGTTTAAACAGCTACTCCTACAATGAGCAGTTCTTC
D gene: .; clone size: .; V gene: TRBV21-1; J gene: TRBJ2-7; CDR3 length: 15; CDR3 protein: CASSKKPGEGYEQYF; CDR3 DNA: TGTGCCAGCAGCAAAAAGCCCGGAGAGGGGTACGAGCAGTACTTC
D gene: .; clone size: few; V gene: TRBV20-1; J gene: TRBJ2-5; CDR3 length: 13; CDR3 protein: CSARATSRETQYF; CDR3 DNA: TGCAGTGCTAGAGCCACTAGCCGGGAGACCCAGTACTTC
D gene: .; clone size: .; V gene: TRBV20-1; J gene: TRBJ2-7; CDR3 length: 13; CDR3 protein: CSALDGFRYEQYF; CDR3 DNA: TGCAGTGCCCTAGATGGGTTTCGCTACGAGCAGTACTTC
D gene: .; clone size: .; V gene: TRBV6-1; J gene: TRBJ2-5; CDR3 length: 15; CDR3 protein: CASSFETGTQETQYF; CDR3 DNA: TGTGCCAGCAGTTTTGAGACCGGGACGCAAGAGACCCAGTACTTC
D gene: TRBD2; clone size: .; V gene: TRBV20-1; J gene: TRBJ2-7; CDR3 length: 16; CDR3 protein: CSARDSVPAGINEQYF; CDR3 DNA: TGCAGTGCTAGAGATTCCGTTCCAGCGGGGATTAACGAGCAGTACTTC
D gene: TRBD2; clone size: .; V gene: TRBV30; J gene: TRBJ2-7; CDR3 length: 12; CDR3 protein: CALAGGAYEQYF; CDR3 DNA: TGTGCCTTGGCGGGAGGGGCCTACGAGCAGTACTTC
D gene: TRBD1; clone size: .; V gene: TRBV28; J gene: TRBJ2-7; CDR3 length: 16; CDR3 protein: CASSHTPGQGLYEQYF; CDR3 DNA: TGTGCCAGCAGTCACACCCCGGGACAGGGGCTCTACGAGCAGTACTTC
D gene: .; clone size: .; V gene: TRBV7-2; J gene: TRBJ1-2; CDR3 length: 15; CDR3 protein: CASSLWSQGSYGYTF; CDR3 DNA: TGTGCCAGCAGCTTATGGAGTCAGGGAAGCTATGGCTACACCTTC
D gene: .; clone size: .; V gene: TRBV25-1; J gene: TRBJ2-1; CDR3 length: 15; CDR3 protein: CASSDPLAMANEQFF; CDR3 DNA: TGTGCCAGCAGTGACCCCCTGGCAATGGCAAATGAGCAGTTCTTC
D gene: TRBD2; clone size: .; V gene: TRBV28; J gene: TRBJ2-5; CDR3 length: 15; CDR3 protein: CASTVLAGGGETQYF; CDR3 DNA: TGTGCCAGCACCGTTCTAGCGGGAGGGGGGGAGACCCAGTACTTC
D gene: TRBD1; clone size: once; V gene: TRBV18; J gene: TRBJ2-1; CDR3 length: 20; CDR3 protein: CASSRGQGRRAEGSYNEQFF; CDR3 DNA: TGTGCCAGCTCACGGGGACAGGGGAGGCGAGCGGAGGGTTCCTACAATGAGCAGTTCTTC
D gene: TRBD1; clone size: .; V gene: TRBV20-1; J gene: TRBJ1-2; CDR3 length: 12; CDR3 protein: CSERQGGYGYTF; CDR3 DNA: TGCAGTGAGCGACAGGGCGGCTATGGCTACACCTTC
D gene: TRBD2; clone size: .; V gene: TRBV12-3/TRBV12-4; J gene: TRBJ2-1; CDR3 length: 15; CDR3 protein: CASSPQAGVINGQFF; CDR3 DNA: TGTGCCAGCAGTCCGCAAGCGGGAGTAATCAATGGGCAGTTCTTC
D gene: .; clone size: many; V gene: TRBV20-1; J gene: TRBJ2-3; CDR3 length: 11; CDR3 protein: CSAPRTDTQYF; CDR3 DNA: TGCAGTGCGCCCCGGACAGATACGCAGTATTTT
D gene: TRBD2; clone size: few; V gene: TRBV10-3; J gene: TRBJ2-7; CDR3 length: 14; CDR3 protein: CAIRAGLAGYEQYF; CDR3 DNA: TGTGCCATCAGGGCGGGACTAGCGGGTTACGAGCAGTACTTC
D gene: .; clone size: .; V gene: TRBV5-1; J gene: TRBJ1-2; CDR3 length: 17; CDR3 protein: CASSLMLDNFDNYGYTF; CDR3 DNA: TGCGCCAGCAGCTTAATGCTGGACAACTTCGACAACTATGGCTACACCTTC